Presented here are 5 T cell receptor beta chains from one specimen sequenced in a study of blood T cell repertoires in COVID-19. The table came from immunoSEQ multiplex PCR; TCRdb's copy has only in-frame clones and leaves some out. The sample holds hundreds of thousands of clones, roughly nine tenths seen once. The sequencing input was PBMCs or T cells enriched from blood (not recorded which). The origin of the receptors is a young man who had recovered from COVID-19.

The V call is TRBV28, the J call TRBJ1-5; TRBD1 might be the D (6 bases). V lost 4 bases, J lost 2 bases, and 12 bases lay in between. Germline CDR1 reads MDHEN; CDR2 reads SYDVKM. The CDR3 runs 15 residues. In DNA, the CDR3 is TGTGCCAGCAGTTCGGGGGGCGCCGGCAATCAGCCCCAGCATTTT. Its protein is CASSSGGAGNQPQHF.

The table lists this clone with a count of one. The genes are TRBV20-1 and TRBJ2-7, with 9 bases lining up with TRBD2. Germline trimming cut 3 bases from V and 6 bases from J; bases unmatched to any gene: 15. The CDR3 consists of 16 residues. Germline V lookup: CDR1 DFQATT, CDR2 SNEGSKA (reference sequence). The DNA for the CDR3 is TGCAGTGCTAGTAGTTTATTGGCTAGCGGGACCAGCGAGCAGTACTTC. Protein product: CSASSLLASGTSEQYF.

This chain connects TRBV7-2 to TRBJ1-1; 10 positions match TRBD1. This CDR3 contains 15 residues. The V and J ends lost 1 base and 4 bases, in that order; junction bases with no gene match: 3. Germline CDR1 SGHTA, CDR2 FQGNSA. In DNA form, the CDR3 reads TGTGCCAGCAGCTTAGGGACAGGGGGGACCACTGAAGCTTTCTTT. Translating it yields CASSLGTGGTTEAFF.

This chain links TRBV6-5 with TRBJ1-4; TRBD1 matches 7 bases. Germline CDR1 is MNHEY and CDR2 is SVGAGI. The CDR3 is 15 amino acids. With V trimmed by 7 bases and J by 3 bases, 8 bases remained unmatched. DNA for the CDR3: TGTGCCAGCACCCGGGACAGCACGGCTAATGAAAAACTGTTTTTT. Translating it yields CASTRDSTANEKLFF.

Only one count was recorded for this clone. The rearrangement uses TRBV19 and TRBJ1-6; D perhaps matches TRBD1 (6 bases). The germline V gene encodes CDR1 LNHDA and CDR2 SQIVND (reference sequence). V was pared by 4 bases and J by 10 bases, with 14 bases between. CDR3 length: 14 residues. Written as DNA, the CDR3 is TGTGCCAGTAGTACCACGCAGGGGTACTCACCCCTCCACTTT. Protein: CASSTTQGYSPLHF.